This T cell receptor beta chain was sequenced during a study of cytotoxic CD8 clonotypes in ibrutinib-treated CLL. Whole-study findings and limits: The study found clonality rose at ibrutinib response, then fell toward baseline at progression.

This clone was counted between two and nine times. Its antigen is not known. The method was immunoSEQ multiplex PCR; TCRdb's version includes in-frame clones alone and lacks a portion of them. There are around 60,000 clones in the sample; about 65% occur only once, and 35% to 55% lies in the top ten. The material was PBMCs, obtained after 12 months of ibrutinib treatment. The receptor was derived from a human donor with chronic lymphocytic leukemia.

The CDR3 sequence is CASSRGGLSYNEQFF. CDR3 sequence (DNA): TGTGCCAGCAGCCGTGGGGGCTTGTCCTACAATGAGCAGTTCTTC. The chain employs TRBV13 and TRBJ2-1, with a weak D call TRBD1 (6 bases). This CDR3 comprises 15 residues. Trimming removed 5 bases at V and 1 base at J, with 12 bases between. From germline, CDR1 is PRHDT and CDR2 FYEKMQ (reference sequence).